This TCR beta chain is from a study of T cells expressing NK-cell markers (dated by TCRdb to 2018 to 2020). Looking at the study overall: TCR beta-chain repertoires were profiled in sorted CD3+CD56+NKG2C+, CD3+CD56+NKG2C- and CD3+CD56-NKG2C+ T-cell subsets from fewer than 10 donors. Seven of the eight sequenced donors were HCMV-seropositive and one was HCMV-seronegative. The libraries were sequenced on Illumina HiSeq 2000/2500, MiSeq or NextSeq, producing 2 x 150 bp reads. The study sequenced eight donors, all healthy volunteers chosen at random: three men and five women. Findings and caveats that apply to the study as a whole: Those dominant clonotypes were again the most abundant among CD3+CD56-NKG2C+ cells in a handful of donors, at roughly 25-60.1%. It remained unclear whether the expanded NKG2C-expressing T cell clones were specific for HCMV antigens. In six donors, the dominant CD3+CD56+NKG2C+ clonotypes were found to rank among the top 10 CD8+ clonotypes and to make up 1.0-7.0% of CD8+ T cells.

The instrument given in TCRdb is Illumina HiSeq 2000. 5'RACE template switching, by which a universal primer site and unique molecular identifiers were added, was used to make TCR beta cDNA libraries. cDNA synthesis was primed from the TCR beta constant segment and was followed by two successive PCR amplification steps. Per the source publication's procedure: MIGEC was used to demultiplex reads and group the reads by UMI, and MiTCR was used to assemble and quantify clonotypes. To exclude erroneous sequences, only TCR cDNA sequences supported by at least two reads were retained. The tcR package was used for downstream repertoire analysis, and clonotypes were matched between fractions using CDR3 nucleotide sequence together with V segment. VDJmatch was used to annotate antigen specificity against VDJdb, with one amino acid substitution in CDR3 allowed. The reads were reprocessed in TCRdb, with one entry per CDR3 protein sequence and no accompanying DNA. The V and J calls, along with clone size, are taken from TCRdb and not from the paper's own processing. Per the sample table, the count is about 550,000 distinct CDR3 sequences. The leading ten clones occupy around 4% of the sample.

The CDR3 starts with the cysteine, ends with the phenylalanine, and has 13 residues. The protein alone is recorded here. The germline V gene (reference sequence) sets CDR1 to SEHNR and CDR2 to FQNEAQ. On this clonotype itself: The antigen this receptor binds is unknown.

HCMV serostatus was determined by detecting HCMV-specific IgG in serum with a commercial ELISA kit. Ficoll density gradient centrifugation was used to isolate peripheral blood mononuclear cells from blood. Sequenced sample: blood T cells: a sorted CD56 or NKG2C T cell subset, CD4+ or CD8+ T cells, or bulk PBMC T cells (not recorded which). The source is a man aged 18 to 35 in good health. Donor details come from another sample of the same person, matched by shared clones. This chain joins TRBV7-9 to TRBJ2-3; TCRdb lists TRBD1, though no DNA is available to test this call. The CDR3 region has the sequence CASSQYRGDTQYF.